Shown below are 17 T cell receptor beta chains from a single sample sequenced in a study of blood T cell repertoires in COVID-19. Sequencing used immunoSEQ multiplex PCR; TCRdb keeps in-frame clones, though not all of them. Counted here are fewer than 250,000 clones, 80% to 90% occurring once; the ten biggest clones make up 8% to 11%. The sequenced material came from peripheral blood. The receptors originated from a woman aged 80 or over with COVID-19, enrolled during active disease.

The chain joins TRBV29-1 to TRBJ2-2; D perhaps matches TRBD1 (6 bases). Germline CDR1 reads SQVTM; CDR2 reads ANQGSEA. This CDR3 spans 14 amino acids. V was cut by 6 bases and J by 0 bases, with 11 bases left in between. CDR3 in amino acids: CSVQGHPNTGELFF. In DNA, the CDR3 is TGCAGCGTCCAGGGACACCCGAACACCGGGGAGCTGTTTTTT.

The V call is TRBV2, the J call TRBJ2-2, with 7 positions matching TRBD2. Trimming cost V 7 bases and J 7 bases; bases outside gene matches: 9. The germline V gene encodes CDR1 SNHLY and CDR2 FYNNEI. The CDR3 length is 14 residues. CDR3 coding DNA: TGTGCCAGCACTGGCCAGCGGGGTATCGGGGAGCTGTTTTTT. Residues: CASTGQRGIGELFF. The full variable domain, with the rest looked up from reference TRBV2 and TRBJ2-2, is EPEVTQTPSHQVTQMGQEVILRCVPISNHLYFYWYRQILGQKVEFLVSFYNNEISEKSEIFDDQFSVERPDGSNFTLKIRSTKLEDSAMYFCASTGQRGIGELFFGEGSRLTVL.

The chain links TRBV12-3 or TRBV12-4 to TRBJ1-6; D unclear. V gave up 8 bases and J gave up 4 bases, with 9 bases separating them. This CDR3 comprises 13 residues. In DNA form, the CDR3 reads TGTGCCAGCGTACAGAAATATAATTCACCCCTCCACTTT. Its protein is CASVQKYNSPLHF.

The V call is TRBV5-1, the J call TRBJ2-2; D remains ambiguous. The CDR3 covers 14 residues. Trimming took off 0 bases at V and 7 bases at J, with 10 bases between the two ends. Looked up from germline, CDR1 is SGHRS and CDR2 is YFSETQ. The CDR3 bases are TGCGCCAGCAGCTTGGCTCTAGAACTCGGGGAGCTGTTTTTT. This gives the protein CASSLALELGELFF.

The V gene is TRBV21-1, the J gene TRBJ1-1; TRBD1, the table's D call, lacks a check against the DNA. TRBV21-1 is a pseudogene. This CDR3 spans 15 amino acids. The CDR3 sequence: CASSKAGRGNTEAFF. The CDR3 DNA is TGTGCCAGCAGCAAAGCAGGCAGGGGGAACACTGAAGCTTTCTTT.

The DNA for the CDR3 is TGTGCCAGCAGCTTCGGACTAGCGGGTGCCCAAGAGACCCAGTACTTC. Translating it yields CASSFGLAGAQETQYF. The gene calls are TRBV7-9 and TRBJ2-5, with 11 nucleotides matching TRBD2. This CDR3 is built from 16 residues. V trimming: 3 bases; J trimming: 1 base; junction bases outside the gene matches: 4. Germline V gene lookup returns CDR1 SEHNR and CDR2 FQNEAQ (reference sequence).

The chain has TRBV6-5 and TRBJ1-1, with D possibly matching TRBD1 (6 bases). Germline V gene lookup returns CDR1 MNHEY and CDR2 SVGAGI. The CDR3 is 15 amino acids. The V and J ends lost 4 bases and 0 bases respectively, with 12 bases between them. CDR3 DNA: TGTGCCAGCAGTTGGTCGACAGGTATGAACACTGAAGCTTTCTTT. Translation: CASSWSTGMNTEAFF.

The chain carries TRBV6-5 and TRBJ1-5; the D gene is possibly TRBD1 (5 bases). The CDR3 has 14 amino acids. CDR1 is MNHEY and CDR2 is SVGAGI in the germline V gene. Trimming left V 6 bases short and J 2 bases short, with 11 bases between. CDR3 sequence (DNA): TGTGCCAGCAGCTTAAGGGGTGGCAATCAGCCCCAGCATTTT. It encodes CASSLRGGNQPQHF.

The table lists this clone with a few counts. The V call is TRBV5-1, the J call TRBJ2-1; 7 bases are shared with TRBD2. This CDR3 region has 16 residues. The J segment lost 4 bases and the V segment lost 0 bases, leaving 7 bases of the junction unmatched. From germline, CDR1 is SGHRS and CDR2 YFSETQ. This chain's CDR3 is CASSLGARGRYNEQFF. In DNA, the CDR3 is TGCGCCAGCAGCTTGGGGGCGCGGGGGAGATACAATGAGCAGTTCTTC.

The genes are TRBV20-1 and TRBJ1-2; D is uncertain. Trimming shortened V by 6 bases and J by 8 bases, and 10 bases separated the two germline ends. CDR1 and CDR2 from the germline V gene are DFQATT and SNEGSKA (reference sequence). The CDR3 loop spans 10 amino acids. CDR3: CSAPPGGYTF. The CDR3 DNA reads TGCAGTGCCCCTCCGGGGGGCTACACCTTC.

This chain connects TRBV7-2 to TRBJ1-5; 9 bases agree with TRBD1. The CDR3 spans 15 residues. The V segment lost 1 base and the J segment 6 bases; nucleotides outside the gene matches: 4. Germline assignment: CDR1 SGHTA and CDR2 FQGNSA. The CDR3: CASSLGTGDSQPQHF. The CDR3, as DNA: TGTGCCAGCAGCTTAGGGACAGGGGATAGTCAGCCCCAGCATTTT.

The V call is TRBV12-3 or TRBV12-4, the J call TRBJ1-3, with D hard to call. This CDR3 comprises 12 residues. V was cut by 3 bases and J by 8 bases, with 8 bases left in between. CDR3 loop: CASSFAGYTIYF. The CDR3, as DNA: TGTGCCAGCAGTTTTGCGGGCTACACCATATATTTT.

CDR3 in DNA: TGCGCCAGCAGAACAGGAGCCGGAAACACCATATATTTT. It encodes CASRTGAGNTIYF. V usage is TRBV5-1 and J usage is TRBJ1-3, with D perhaps matching TRBD1 (5 bases). Germline values: CDR1 SGHRS, CDR2 YFSETQ. The germline V and J ends were trimmed by 5 bases and 4 bases, with 10 bases remaining between them. The CDR3 has 13 residues.

The V and J genes are TRBV7-2 and TRBJ2-2; 9 nucleotides match TRBD1. Unmatched junction bases numbered 11, after V lost 6 bases and J lost 6 bases. This CDR3 is built from 16 residues. Germline V gene lookup returns CDR1 SGHTA and CDR2 FQGNSA. The CDR3 loop reads CASRYPGTGSPGELFF. CDR3 DNA: TGTGCCAGCAGATATCCCGGGACAGGGAGCCCCGGGGAGCTGTTTTTT.

This clone showed up many times. This rearrangement joins TRBV5-1 to TRBJ2-7; weak D call: TRBD1 (6 bases). Germline V gene data show CDR1 as SGHRS and CDR2 as YFSETQ. V was cut by 3 bases and J by 2 bases, with 9 bases left in between. The CDR3 covers 13 residues. For the CDR3, the DNA is TGCGCCAGCAGCTGGGACAAACCCTACGAGCAGTACTTC. Its protein product is CASSWDKPYEQYF. The full variable domain, its missing parts supplied by reference TRBV5-1 and TRBJ2-7, is KAGVTQTPRYLIKTRGQQVTLSCSPISGHRSVSWYQQTPGQGLQFLFEYFSETQRNKGNFPGRFSGRQFSNSRSEMNVSTLELGDSALYLCASSWDKPYEQYFGPGTRLTVT.

The chain links TRBV19 to TRBJ1-1, with no clear D. The CDR3 runs 15 residues. Germline values: CDR1 LNHDA, CDR2 SQIVND (reference sequence). V shed 3 bases and J shed 5 bases, with 16 bases lying between them. CDR3 nucleotide sequence: TGTGCCAGTAGTATGGCCGTTAAATCGGGTACTGAAGCTTTCTTT. This translates into CASSMAVKSGTEAFF.

The chain carries TRBV7-2 and TRBJ2-3; 8 positions match TRBD2. Germline loops: CDR1 SGHTA, CDR2 FQGNSA. The CDR3 is made up of 15 amino acids. V trimming: 3 bases; J trimming: 1 base; junction bases outside the gene matches: 3. The CDR3 region has the DNA TGTGCCAGCAGCTTTAGCGGGGTGCGCACAGATACGCAGTATTTT. Translated: CASSFSGVRTDTQYF. Looking up the rest from reference TRBV7-2 and TRBJ2-3 gives the full variable domain: GAGVSQSPSNKVTEKGKDVELRCDPISGHTALYWYRQSLGQGLEFLIYFQGNSAPDKSGLPSDRFSAERTGGSVSTLTIQRTQQEDSAVYLCASSFSGVRTDTQYFGPGTRLTVL.